Listed here is a single T cell receptor beta chain. Per the germline V gene, CDR1 is SGHRS and CDR2 is YFSETQ. J lost 0 bases, V lost 0 bases, and 4 bases had no gene match. The CDR3 totals 16 residues. The data are from a study of blood T cell repertoires in COVID-19. Study as a whole: Whether acute or convalescent, the COVID-19 samples came from the United States, Italy and Spain. PBMCs, B-cell-depleted T cells, or T cells provided the cDNA or gDNA that made up the material.

Source study methods: Counts of nucleated cells, estimated from reference gene primer amplification, were obtained. Method: immunoSEQ multiplex PCR; TCRdb's copy keeps in-frame clones and lacks some. That table supplies the V and J calls and clone size; D and trimming were determined from the DNA. The table shows some 170,000 clones, with over 60% occurring only once. The V call is TRBV5-1, the J call TRBJ2-3, with 7 bases that match TRBD2. This clonotype was sampled from a woman in her 70s with acute or convalescent COVID-19. Sequenced: peripheral blood. CDR3 DNA: TGCGCCAGCAGCTTGGTACTAGCGACCAGCACAGATACGCAGTATTTT. Protein product: CASSLVLATSTDTQYF.